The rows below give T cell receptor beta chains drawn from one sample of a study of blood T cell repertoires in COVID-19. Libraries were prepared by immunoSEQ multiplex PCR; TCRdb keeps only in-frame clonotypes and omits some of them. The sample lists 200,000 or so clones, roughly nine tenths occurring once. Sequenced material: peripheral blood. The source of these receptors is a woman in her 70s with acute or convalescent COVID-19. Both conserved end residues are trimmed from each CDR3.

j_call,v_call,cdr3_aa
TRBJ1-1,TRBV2,ASRGINPGQGNTEAF
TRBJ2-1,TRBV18,ASSPAGGRNEQF
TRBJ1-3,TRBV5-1,ASSLDEAGNTIY
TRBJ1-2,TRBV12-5,ASGLAGQSYGYT
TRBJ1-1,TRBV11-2,ASSLGIRGLRAF
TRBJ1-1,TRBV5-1,ASSLWGTQNTEAF
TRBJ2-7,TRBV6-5,ASGGLPAYEQY
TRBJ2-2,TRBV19,ASSQTGHPNTGELF
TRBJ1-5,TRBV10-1,ASSESSLNQPQH
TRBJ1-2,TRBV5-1,ASSLAGADYGYT
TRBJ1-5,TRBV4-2,ASSPFSPGGRNQPQH
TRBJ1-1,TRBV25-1,ASSEQGYAEAF
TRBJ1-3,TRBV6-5,ASTPGGTGGNTIY
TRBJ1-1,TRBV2,ASTESVRDTEAF
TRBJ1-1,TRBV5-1,ASTRAPAMNTEAF
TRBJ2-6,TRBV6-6,ASCKGVEGANVLT
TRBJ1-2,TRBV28,ASSSQGARYT
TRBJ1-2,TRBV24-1,ATSDMSGNYGYT
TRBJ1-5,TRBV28,ASSLRGLLVNQPQH
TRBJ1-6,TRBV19,ATRGIYNSPLH
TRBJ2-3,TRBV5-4,ASSPGTSGTDTQY
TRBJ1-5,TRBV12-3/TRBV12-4,ASSLSSNQPQH
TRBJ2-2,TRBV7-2,ASSPEKGAGTGELF
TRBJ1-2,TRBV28,ASSAQGTVTYGYT
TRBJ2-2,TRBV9,ASSVSTAPNTGELF
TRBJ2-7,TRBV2,ASSVNRAYEQY
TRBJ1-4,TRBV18,ASSPSTGGDRLF
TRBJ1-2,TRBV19,ASQQGPGYGYT
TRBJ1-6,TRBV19,ASSTGTGAQSSPLH
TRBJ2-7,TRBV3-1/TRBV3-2,ASSSPGQPYEQY
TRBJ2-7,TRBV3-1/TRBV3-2,ASSQASWAGGFYEQY
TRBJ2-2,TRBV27,ASTKFITRGSTGELF
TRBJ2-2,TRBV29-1,SVGGAGELF
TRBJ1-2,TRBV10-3,AISDQGRVDGYT
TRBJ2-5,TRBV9,ASSVAPTPGGAQY
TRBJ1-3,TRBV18,ASSPPGQFSGNTIY
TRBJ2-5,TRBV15,ATSRARGYETQY
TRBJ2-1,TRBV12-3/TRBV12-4,ASIPTGGGEQF
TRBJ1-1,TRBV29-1,SVGTGIAEAF
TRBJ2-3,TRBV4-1,ASSPGDGVRDTQY
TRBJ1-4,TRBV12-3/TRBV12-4,ASSLGGEKLF
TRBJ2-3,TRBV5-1,ASSFSGGKDTQY
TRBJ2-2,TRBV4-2,ASSLLLGGIVSTGELF
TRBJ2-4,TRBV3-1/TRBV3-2,ASSQGAGGRAKNIQY
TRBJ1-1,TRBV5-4,ASSPNRGGTNTEAF
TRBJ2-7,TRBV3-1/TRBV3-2,ASSQGAGGSYEQY
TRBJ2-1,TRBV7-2,ASSRWASGSSYNEQF
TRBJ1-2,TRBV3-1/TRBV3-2,ASSQGQSHYGYT